This TCR beta chain was captured by sequencing in a study of T cell responses to AZD1222 COVID-19 vaccine. TCRdb keeps only in-frame clones here, not all; method: immunoSEQ multiplex PCR. In the table there are approximately 89,000 clones, around nine tenths of which are singletons. This TCR came from an adult in good health. This specimen was peripheral blood, taken on day 0 of AZD1222 vaccination.

CDR3 coding DNA: TGTGCCAGCAGCGTAGAGGCGGGACTCTCCTACGAGCAGTACTTC. This sequence encodes CASSVEAGLSYEQYF. The chain is built from TRBV9 and TRBJ2-7; D possibly corresponds to TRBD2 (6 bases). The CDR3 contains 15 residues. The V gene lost 0 bases and the J gene lost 0 bases, with 10 bases spanning the gap. Per the germline V gene, CDR1 is SGDLS and CDR2 is YYNGEE.